This T cell receptor beta chain was sequenced during a study of blood T cells in healthy people across ages. Deletions cut 5 bases from V and 14 bases from J, with 22 bases between. This CDR3 contains 13 residues. Germline V gene data show CDR1 as DFQATT and CDR2 as SNEGSKA (reference sequence). PCR was performed a second time for 7 to 11 cycles using a sample-barcoded 5' primer and a J-beta primer mix. TCRdb recomputed calls from the 5' RACE reads with MiXCR, one row per CDR3 protein. The repertoire holds approximately 800,000 distinct CDR3 sequences, with roughly 25% as singletons. The data also belong to a second study, concerning T cells of mothers and their children. That report notes: Amplification in the second PCR used the M1S primer, which added sample barcodes and 2-4 random nucleotides.

This chain uses TRBV20-1 with TRBJ2-1, with a tentative D call TRBD1 (6 bases). Input material: blood. The clonotype originates from a boy aged 5 to 17 in good health. CDR3 nucleotide sequence: TGCAGTGCTCCAGTGACGACGAACAGACAGGAGTTCTTC. It translates to CSAPVTTNRQEFF.